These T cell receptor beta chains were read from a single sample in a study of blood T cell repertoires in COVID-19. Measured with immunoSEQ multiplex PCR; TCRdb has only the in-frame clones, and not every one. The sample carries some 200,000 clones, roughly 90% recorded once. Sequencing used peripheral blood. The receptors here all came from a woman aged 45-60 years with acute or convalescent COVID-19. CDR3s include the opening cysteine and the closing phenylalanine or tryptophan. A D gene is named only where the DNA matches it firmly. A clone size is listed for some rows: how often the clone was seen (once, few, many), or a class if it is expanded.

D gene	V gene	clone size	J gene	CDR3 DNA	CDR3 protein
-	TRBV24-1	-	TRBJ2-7	TGTGCCACCAGTGATCCCGGGAGCGGCGAGCAGTACTTC	CATSDPGSGEQYF
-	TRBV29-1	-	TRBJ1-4	TGCAGCGGGTACGGGGTTAATGAAAAACTGTTTTTT	CSGYGVNEKLFF
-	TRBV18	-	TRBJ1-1	TGTGCCAGCTCACCTGTCCAGGAGGGCACTGAAGCTTTCTTT	CASSPVQEGTEAFF
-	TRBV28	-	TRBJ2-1	TGTGCCAGCAGACCTCCCCTAGGTGAGCAGTTCTTC	CASRPPLGEQFF
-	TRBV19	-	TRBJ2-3	TGTGCCAGTAGTCCTAGCACAGATACGCAGTATTTT	CASSPSTDTQYF
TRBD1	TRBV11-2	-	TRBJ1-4	TGTGCCAGCAGCCCTAGGGGACAGTACAATGAAAAACTGTTTTTT	CASSPRGQYNEKLFF
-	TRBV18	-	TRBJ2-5	TGTGCCAGCTCACCAATACTAGCTCAAGAGACCCAGTACTTC	CASSPILAQETQYF
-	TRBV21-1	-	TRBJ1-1	TGTGCCTACGTGCGGAAGAACACTGAAGCTTTCTTT	CAYVRKNTEAFF
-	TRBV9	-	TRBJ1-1	TGTGCCAGCAGCCGGGGACAGAACACTGAAGCTTTCTTT	CASSRGQNTEAFF
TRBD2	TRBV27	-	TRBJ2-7	TGTGCCAGCACCGGACTAGCGGTAAACTACGAGCAGTACTTC	CASTGLAVNYEQYF
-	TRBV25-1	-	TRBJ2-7	TGTGCCAGCAGGCGAGGGGACAAGGCCACCTACGAGCAGTACTTC	CASRRGDKATYEQYF
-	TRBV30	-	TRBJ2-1	TGTGCCTGGAGCCAAGGGGTGAAGCATGAGCAGTTCTTC	CAWSQGVKHEQFF
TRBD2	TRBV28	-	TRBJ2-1	TGTGCCAGCATCCTTAGCGGGAGAGAACGGAATGAGCAGTTCTTC	CASILSGRERNEQFF
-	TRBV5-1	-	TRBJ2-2	TGCGCCAGCAGCACGCTAGTTACCGGGGAGCTGTTTTTT	CASSTLVTGELFF
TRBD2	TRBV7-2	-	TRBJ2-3	TGTGCCAGCAGCTTAGGGACTAGCCCGAGCACAGATACGCAGTATTTT	CASSLGTSPSTDTQYF
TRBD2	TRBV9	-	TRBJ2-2	TGTGCCAGCAGCGTCACTAGCGGGAGACGGCCCGGGGAGCTGTTTTTT	CASSVTSGRRPGELFF
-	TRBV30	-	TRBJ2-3	TGTGCCTGGAGTACGGACTTAACAGATACGCAGTATTTT	CAWSTDLTDTQYF
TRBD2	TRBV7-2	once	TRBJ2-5	TGTGCCAGCAGCTCACAGCGGGAGGGTCTGTACTTC	CASSSQREGLYF
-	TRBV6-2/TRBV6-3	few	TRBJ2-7	TGTGCCAGCAGTTACGAGGGATGGGGCTACGAGCAGTACTTC	CASSYEGWGYEQYF
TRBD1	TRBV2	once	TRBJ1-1	TGTGCCAGCGCCCCCCAGGGGGCTCACACTGAAGCTTTCTTT	CASAPQGAHTEAFF
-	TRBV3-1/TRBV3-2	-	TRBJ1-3	TGTGCCAGCAGCCTCCAGACAGCTGGAAACACCATATATTTT	CASSLQTAGNTIYF
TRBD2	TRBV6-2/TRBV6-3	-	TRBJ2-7	TGTGCCAGCAGTTACGCGGGGAGGGACGAGCAGTACTTC	CASSYAGRDEQYF
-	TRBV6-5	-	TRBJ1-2	TGTGCCAGCAAAGTGGCCCAGTCTTTCAACTATGGCTACACCTTC	CASKVAQSFNYGYTF
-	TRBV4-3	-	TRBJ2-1	TGCGCCAGCAGCCAGGCGACTAGTTCGACCTACAATGAGCAGTTCTTC	CASSQATSSTYNEQFF
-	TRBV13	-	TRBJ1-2	TGTGCCAGCAGCTTGGGAGGGGGAGTACAGGCAAACTATGGCTACACCTTC	CASSLGGGVQANYGYTF
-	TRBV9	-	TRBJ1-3	TGTGCCAGCAGCTTCCAAGCGGAGAAACAGCATAATTTTTACTCTGGAAACACCATATATTTT	CASSFQAEKQHNFYSGNTIYF
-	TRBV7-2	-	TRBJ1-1	TGTGCCAGCAGCTTAGTGCAGGTCTTAAACACTGAAGCTTTCTTT	CASSLVQVLNTEAFF
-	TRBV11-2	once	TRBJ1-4	TGTGCCAGCAGCAACTCAACTAATGAAAAACTGTTTTTT	CASSNSTNEKLFF
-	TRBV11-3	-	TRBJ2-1	TGTGCCAGCAGCCCCGGGACTTACAATGAGCAGTTCTTC	CASSPGTYNEQFF
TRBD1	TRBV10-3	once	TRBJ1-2	TGTGCCATCACCCCGGACAGGGGCTATGGCTACACCTTC	CAITPDRGYGYTF
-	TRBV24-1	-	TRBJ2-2	TGTGCCACCAGTGATTCACAAGGGGGGGCCGCCCCCGGGGAGCTGTTTTTT	CATSDSQGGAAPGELFF
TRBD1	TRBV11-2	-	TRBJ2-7	TGTGCCAGCAGCCCCTGGGACAGGGGAAATCGGTACGAGCAGTACTTC	CASSPWDRGNRYEQYF
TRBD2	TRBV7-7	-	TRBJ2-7	TGTGCCAGCAGCTTAGCCTGGCGGGAGGGCGGAGAGCAGTACTTC	CASSLAWREGGEQYF
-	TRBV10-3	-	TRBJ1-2	TGTGCCATCAGGACCAGGGAGGACTATGGCTACACCTTC	CAIRTREDYGYTF
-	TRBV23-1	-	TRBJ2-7	TGCGCCAGCAGTCAATCGTTGGAGGGAGTTTTCTACGAGCAGTACTTC	CASSQSLEGVFYEQYF
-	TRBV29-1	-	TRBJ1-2	TGCAGCGTCACTGACAGTACAAGCTTAATGGGCTATGGCTACACCTTC	CSVTDSTSLMGYGYTF
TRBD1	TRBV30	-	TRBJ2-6	TGTGCCTTGGACAGGGGCCTAGCGGGGGCCAACGTCCTGACTTTC	CALDRGLAGANVLTF
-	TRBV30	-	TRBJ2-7	TGTGCCTGGAGTGAGGGGGGGGTCCCCTACGAGCAGTACTTC	CAWSEGGVPYEQYF
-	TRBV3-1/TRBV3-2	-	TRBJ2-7	TGTGCCAGCAGCCAAGCGGGGAACTACGAGCAGTACTTC	CASSQAGNYEQYF